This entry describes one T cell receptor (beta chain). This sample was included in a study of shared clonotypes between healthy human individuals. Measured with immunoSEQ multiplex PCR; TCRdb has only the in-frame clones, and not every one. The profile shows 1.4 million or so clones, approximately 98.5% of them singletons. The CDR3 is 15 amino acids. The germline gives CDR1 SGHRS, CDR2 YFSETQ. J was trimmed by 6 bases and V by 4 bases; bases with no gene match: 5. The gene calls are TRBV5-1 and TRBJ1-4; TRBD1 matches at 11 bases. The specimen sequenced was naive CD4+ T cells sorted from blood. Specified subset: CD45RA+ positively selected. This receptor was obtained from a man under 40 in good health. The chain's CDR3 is CASSLTGQGDEKLFF. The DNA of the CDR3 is TGCGCCAGCAGCCTGACGGGACAGGGGGATGAAAAACTGTTTTTT.